The following is a T cell receptor (beta chain) sequence with its context. V gave up 1 base and J gave up 0 bases; unmatched junction bases: 3. There are 18 residues in the CDR3. Looked up from germline, CDR1 is SGHNT and CDR2 is YYREEE (reference sequence). TCRdb's table, derived via immunoSEQ multiplex PCR, lists solely in-frame clones and lacks some. The data contain around 80,000 clones, roughly 93% of them singletons. The source of the sample is a study of technical replicates of blood from a few donors. This sequence was found in a human donor in good health. The sample taken for sequencing was T cells isolated from PBMCs. This sequence joins TRBV5-4 and TRBJ2-6, with 11 bases identical to TRBD2. The CDR3 spells CASSLTSGSSSGANVLTF. CDR3 in DNA: TGTGCCAGCAGCTTGACTAGCGGGAGCTCCTCTGGGGCCAACGTCCTGACTTTC.